The 11 T cell receptor beta chains below all came from one sample that was sequenced in a study of shared T cell receptors in the human thymus. The repertoire was sequenced with immunoSEQ multiplex PCR; TCRdb's copy has only in-frame clones and lacks some. The sample records hundreds of thousands of clones, 75% to 85% being singletons. Another study also made use of these data, one on human thymus T cells.

Sequencing input: thymocytes. The receptors were gathered from a boy under three years old with a congenital heart defect.

This clone was seen only a few times. The gene calls are TRBV10-3 and TRBJ2-7; possible D gene TRBD2, 6 bases. This CDR3 contains 24 residues. Germline V lookup: CDR1 ENHRY, CDR2 SYGVKD. V was shortened by 2 bases and J by 0 bases, with 38 bases between the two germline ends. CDR3 nucleotide sequence: TGTGCCATCAGTGAGGTAAATACGGGACGGCTATCAACCTGGAGCCACGGGAGCTCCTACGAGCAGTACTTC. Encoded protein: CAISEVNTGRLSTWSHGSSYEQYF.

The CDR3 is CASKPGRSEQYF. The CDR3 DNA reads as TGTGCCAGCAAACCGGGTAGATCCGAGCAGTACTTC. This rearrangement joins TRBV2 to TRBJ2-5, with unresolved D. The end of the DNA fits TRBJ2-7 better, so the J call may be wrong. Germline V gives CDR1 SNHLY, CDR2 FYNNEI. CDR3 length: 12 residues.

V usage is TRBV28 and J usage is TRBJ1-2; 8 nucleotides align to TRBD1. V shed 2 bases, J shed 3 bases, and the junction held 14 bases outside the gene matches. CDR3 length: 18 residues. The germline CDR1 and CDR2 sequences are MDHEN and SYDVKM. This chain's CDR3 is CASSLRPGRRGQDYGYTF. CDR3 DNA: TGTGCCAGCAGTTTACGCCCCGGACGCAGGGGGCAGGACTATGGCTACACCTTC.

V is TRBV25-1 and J is TRBJ2-7; 7 bases are shared with TRBD1. J was trimmed by 5 bases and V by 6 bases; bases with no gene match: 10. The CDR3 runs 14 residues. From germline, CDR1 is MGHDK and CDR2 SYGVNS. CDR3 nucleotide sequence: TGTGCCAGCAGGGTAGCTACAGGGGTCAACGAGCAGTACTTC. Its protein product is CASRVATGVNEQYF.

The chain recombines TRBV15 with TRBJ1-4; a weak D match, TRBD1 (5 bases). This CDR3 comprises 17 residues. With 1 base removed from V and 0 bases from J, the gap between germline ends came to 12 bases. Germline CDR1 and CDR2: LNHNV and YYDKDF (reference sequence). The CDR3 protein is CATSRVAGGATNEKLFF. The DNA for the CDR3 is TGTGCCACCAGCAGAGTCGCCGGGGGAGCAACTAATGAAAAACTGTTTTTT.

The rearrangement joins TRBV4-2 to TRBJ2-1, with D maybe TRBD2 (6 bases). CDR1 and CDR2 from the germline V gene are LGHNA and YNFKEQ. Trimming removed 1 base from V and 2 bases from J, with 12 bases in between. The length of the CDR3 is 16 residues. The CDR3 spells CASSQGASETYNEQFF. The CDR3 DNA follows: TGTGCCAGCAGCCAAGGGGCTAGCGAGACCTACAATGAGCAGTTCTTC.

The chain uses TRBV6-5 and TRBJ1-5; 7 bases align to TRBD1. V shed 4 bases and J 0 bases; nucleotides not matched to a gene: 3. CDR3 length equals 15 residues. The germline V gene has CDR1 MNHEY and CDR2 SVGAGI. The CDR3 DNA reads as TGTGCCAGCAGTTCGACAGGGTATAGCAATCAGCCCCAGCATTTT. Translating gives CASSSTGYSNQPQHF.

This clone was counted a few times. CDR3 in amino acids: CAWKLTDTQYF. As DNA, the CDR3 is TGTGCCTGGAAGCTGACAGATACGCAGTATTTT. This chain connects TRBV30 to TRBJ2-3; D is undetermined. The V gene lost 4 bases and the J gene lost 3 bases, with 5 bases spanning the gap. Germline V gene lookup returns CDR1 GTSNPN and CDR2 SVGIG (reference sequence). The CDR3 runs to 11 residues.

The V and J genes are TRBV18 and TRBJ2-7; TRBD2 might be the D (6 bases). Per germline, CDR1 KGHSH and CDR2 LQKENI. The CDR3 consists of 13 residues. V was cut by 3 bases and J by 7 bases, with 13 bases left in between. CDR3 amino acids: CASSPRRRGEQYF. CDR3 bases: TGTGCCAGCTCACCGCGGCGGAGGGGAGAGCAGTACTTC.

A few counts support this clone. The chain couples TRBV10-2 to TRBJ1-5; D is perhaps TRBD1 (6 bases). Germline CDR1 reads WSHSY; CDR2 reads SAAADI. This CDR3 spans 15 amino acids. The ends were cut back, 1 base at V and 8 bases at J, with 15 bases in the middle. The CDR3: CASSEWDQGQEPQHF. The DNA for the CDR3 is TGCGCCAGCAGTGAGTGGGATCAGGGACAAGAGCCCCAGCATTTT.

The chain joins TRBV5-8 to TRBJ2-7, with D possibly TRBD1 on 6 matching bases. Germline V gene data show CDR1 as SGHTS and CDR2 as YDEGEE. Deletions cut 2 bases from V and 2 bases from J, with 8 bases between. This CDR3 has 13 residues. The CDR3 here is CASSFGGPYEQYF. The CDR3 nucleotides are TGTGCCAGCAGCTTTGGGGGCCCCTACGAGCAGTACTTC.